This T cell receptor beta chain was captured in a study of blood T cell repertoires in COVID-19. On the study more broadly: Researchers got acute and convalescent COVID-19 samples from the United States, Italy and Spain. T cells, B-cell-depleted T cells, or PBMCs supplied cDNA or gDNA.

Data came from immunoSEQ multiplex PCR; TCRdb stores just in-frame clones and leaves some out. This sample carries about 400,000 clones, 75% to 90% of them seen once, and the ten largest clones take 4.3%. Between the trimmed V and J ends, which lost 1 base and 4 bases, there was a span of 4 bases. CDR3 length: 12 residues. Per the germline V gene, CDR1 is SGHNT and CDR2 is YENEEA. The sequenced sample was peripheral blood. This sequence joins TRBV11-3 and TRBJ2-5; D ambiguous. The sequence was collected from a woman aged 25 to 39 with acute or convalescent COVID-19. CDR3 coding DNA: TGTGCCAGCAGCTTAGCGGGAGAGACCCAGTACTTC. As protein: CASSLAGETQYF.